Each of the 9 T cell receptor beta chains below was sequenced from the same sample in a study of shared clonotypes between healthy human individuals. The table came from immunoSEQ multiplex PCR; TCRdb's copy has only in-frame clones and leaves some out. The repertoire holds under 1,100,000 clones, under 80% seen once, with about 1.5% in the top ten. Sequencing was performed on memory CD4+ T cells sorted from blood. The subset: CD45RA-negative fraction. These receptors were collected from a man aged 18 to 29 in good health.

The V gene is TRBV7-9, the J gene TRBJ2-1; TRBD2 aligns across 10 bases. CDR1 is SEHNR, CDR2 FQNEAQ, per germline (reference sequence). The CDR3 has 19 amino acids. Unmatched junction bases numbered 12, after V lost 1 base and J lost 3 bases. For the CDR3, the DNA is TGTGCCAGCAGCTTAGACCGTCAAGCGGGAGGGCCCTTCTACAATGAGCAGTTCTTC. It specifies CASSLDRQAGGPFYNEQFF.

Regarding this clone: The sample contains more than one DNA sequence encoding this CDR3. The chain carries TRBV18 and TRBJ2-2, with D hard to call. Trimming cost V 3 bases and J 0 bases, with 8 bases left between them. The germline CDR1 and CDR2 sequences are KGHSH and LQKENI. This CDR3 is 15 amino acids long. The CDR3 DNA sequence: TGTGCCAGCTCACCGGCCAGCGCGAACACCGGGGAGCTGTTTTTT. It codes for CASSPASANTGELFF.

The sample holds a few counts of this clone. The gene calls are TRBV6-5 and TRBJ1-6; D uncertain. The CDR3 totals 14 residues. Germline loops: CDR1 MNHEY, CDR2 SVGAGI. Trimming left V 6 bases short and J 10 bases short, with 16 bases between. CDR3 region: CASRAEGLQSPLHF. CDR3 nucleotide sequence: TGTGCCAGCAGGGCAGAGGGTTTACAATCACCCCTCCACTTT.

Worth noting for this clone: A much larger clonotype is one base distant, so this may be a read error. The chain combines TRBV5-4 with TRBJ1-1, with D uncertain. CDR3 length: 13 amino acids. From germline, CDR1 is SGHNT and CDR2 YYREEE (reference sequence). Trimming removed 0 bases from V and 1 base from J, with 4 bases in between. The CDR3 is CASSLAANTEAFF. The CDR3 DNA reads TGTGCCAGCAGCTTGGCAGCGAACACTGAAGCTTTCTTT.

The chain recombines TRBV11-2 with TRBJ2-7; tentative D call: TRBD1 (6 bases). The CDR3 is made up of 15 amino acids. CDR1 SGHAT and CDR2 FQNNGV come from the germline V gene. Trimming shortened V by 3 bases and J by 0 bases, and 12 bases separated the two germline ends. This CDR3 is CASSFDRTVSYEQYF. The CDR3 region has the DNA TGTGCCAGCAGCTTTGATCGGACAGTCTCCTACGAGCAGTACTTC.

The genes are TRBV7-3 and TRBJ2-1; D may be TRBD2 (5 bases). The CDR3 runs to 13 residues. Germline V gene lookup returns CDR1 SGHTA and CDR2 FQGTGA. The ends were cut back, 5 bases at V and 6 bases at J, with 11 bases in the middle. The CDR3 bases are TGTGCCAGCAGCCTACTAGGAGTCAATGAGCAGTTCTTC. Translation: CASSLLGVNEQFF. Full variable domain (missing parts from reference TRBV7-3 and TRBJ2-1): GAGVSQTPSNKVTEKGKYVELRCDPISGHTALYWYRQSLGQGPEFLIYFQGTGAADDSGLPNDRFFAVRPEGSVSTLKIQRTERGDSAVYLCASSLLGVNEQFFGPGTRLTVL.

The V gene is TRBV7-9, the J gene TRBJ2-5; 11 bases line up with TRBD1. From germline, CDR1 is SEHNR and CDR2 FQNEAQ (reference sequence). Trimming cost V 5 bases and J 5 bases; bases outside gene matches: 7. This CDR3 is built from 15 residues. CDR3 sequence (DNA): TGTGCCAGCAGCACCGGGACAGGGGGATGGGAGACCCAGTACTTC. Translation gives CASSTGTGGWETQYF.

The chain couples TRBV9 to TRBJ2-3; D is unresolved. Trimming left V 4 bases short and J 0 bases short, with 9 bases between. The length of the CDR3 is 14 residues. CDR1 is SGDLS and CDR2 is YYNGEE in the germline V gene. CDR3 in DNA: TGTGCCAGCAGCCCTACCGTTAGCACAGATACGCAGTATTTT. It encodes CASSPTVSTDTQYF. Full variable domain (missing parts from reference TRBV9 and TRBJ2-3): DSGVTQTPKHLITATGQRVTLRCSPRSGDLSVYWYQQSLDQGLQFLIQYYNGEERAKGNILERFSAQQFPDLHSELNLSSLELGDSALYFCASSPTVSTDTQYFGPGTRLTVL.

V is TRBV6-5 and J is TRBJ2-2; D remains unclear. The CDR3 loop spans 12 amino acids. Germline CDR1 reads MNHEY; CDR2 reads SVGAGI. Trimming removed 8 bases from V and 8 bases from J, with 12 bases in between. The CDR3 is CASGRVGGELFF. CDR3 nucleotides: TGTGCCAGCGGACGGGTAGGAGGGGAGCTGTTTTTT.